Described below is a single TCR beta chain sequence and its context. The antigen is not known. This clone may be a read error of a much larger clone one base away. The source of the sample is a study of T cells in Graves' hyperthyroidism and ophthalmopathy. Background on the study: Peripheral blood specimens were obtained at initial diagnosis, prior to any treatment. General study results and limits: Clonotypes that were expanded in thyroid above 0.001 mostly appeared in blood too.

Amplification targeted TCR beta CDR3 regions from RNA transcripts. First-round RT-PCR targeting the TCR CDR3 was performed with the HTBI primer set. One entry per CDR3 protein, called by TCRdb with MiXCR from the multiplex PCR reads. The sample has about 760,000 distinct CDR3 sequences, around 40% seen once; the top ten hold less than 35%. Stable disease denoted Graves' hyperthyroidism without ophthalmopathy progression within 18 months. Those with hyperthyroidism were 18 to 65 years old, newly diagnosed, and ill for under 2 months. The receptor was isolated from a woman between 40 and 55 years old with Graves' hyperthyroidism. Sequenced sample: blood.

The chain's CDR3 is CASSQDETSRCYTF. DNA of the CDR3: TGCGCCAGCAGCCAAGATGAAACCTCGAGGTGCTACACCTTC. The chain employs TRBV7-9 and TRBJ1-2; D is uncertain. CDR3 length equals 14 residues. The germline gives CDR1 SEHNR, CDR2 FQNEAQ (reference sequence).